The next 25 T cell receptor beta chains were all read from a single sample in a study of T cell changes during pregnancy in multiple sclerosis. The table came from immunoSEQ multiplex PCR; TCRdb's copy has only in-frame clones and leaves some out. In the table there are approximately 92,000 clones, about 92% of which are singletons. Here the sequenced sample was peripheral blood, taken in the first trimester of pregnancy. These receptors all come from a female donor with multiple sclerosis, enrolled in a pregnancy study.

The chain uses TRBV28 and TRBJ2-1, with unresolved D. CDR3 length: 15 residues. Looked up from germline, CDR1 is MDHEN and CDR2 is SYDVKM. V lost 5 bases and J lost 7, with 18 bases in between. The CDR3 coding sequence is TGTGCCAGCAGTCCGACAAAGGCCCTCTGGAATGAGCAGTTCTTC. Translated, it gives CASSPTKALWNEQFF.

This sequence joins TRBV6-6 and TRBJ1-5, with 8 bases matching TRBD1. The CDR3 length is 13 residues. CDR1 is MNHNY and CDR2 is SVGAGI in the germline V gene (reference sequence). V dropped 6 bases and J dropped 8; count of bases not matched to a gene: 6. The CDR3 DNA reads TGTGCCAGCAGGGACAGGGCCCGGGAGCCCCAGCATTTT. This sequence encodes CASRDRAREPQHF.

The CDR3 sequence is CASSQDRAGELFF. The CDR3 nucleotides are TGCGCCAGCAGCCAAGATCGGGCCGGGGAGCTGTTTTTT. The V gene is TRBV4-3, the J gene TRBJ2-2; D gene uncertain. Germline V gives CDR1 LGHNA, CDR2 YSLEER. V lost 0 bases, J lost 6 bases, and 5 bases lay in between. The CDR3 extends over 13 amino acids.

This chain connects TRBV2 to TRBJ1-1, with TRBD1 matching over 8 bases. The CDR3 sequence is 14 residues long. Germline values: CDR1 SNHLY, CDR2 FYNNEI. J lost 5 bases, V lost 10 bases, and 12 bases had no gene match. The chain's CDR3 is CATPTRGLKTEAFF. The CDR3 DNA reads as TGTGCCACCCCTACCAGGGGGCTTAAGACTGAAGCTTTCTTT.

The chain uses TRBV4-3 and TRBJ1-4; 8 bases match TRBD1. The CDR3 loop spans 15 amino acids. Unmatched junction bases numbered 10, after V lost 0 bases and J lost 13 bases. The germline gives CDR1 LGHNA, CDR2 YSLEER. CDR3 in amino acids: CASSQDSRQGASLFF. The CDR3, as DNA: TGCGCCAGCAGCCAAGACTCTCGGCAGGGGGCTTCACTGTTTTTT.

This clone was counted at least ten times. V gene TRBV10-2 combines with J gene TRBJ2-2; 8 bases fit TRBD2. With V trimmed by 9 bases and J by 6 bases, 12 bases remained unmatched. Germline V CDR1 and CDR2: WSHSY, SAAADI. This CDR3 has 15 amino acids. CDR3 nucleotide sequence: TGCGCCAGTAAGAAAGCGGGAGAGTTTCCCGGGGAGCTGTTTTTT. The encoded protein is CASKKAGEFPGELFF.

The chain carries TRBV7-9 and TRBJ2-6; 9 bases are a match to TRBD1. The trim removed 3 bases at V and 4 bases at J, leaving 13 bases unmatched. Germline assignment: CDR1 SEHNR and CDR2 FQNEAQ (reference sequence). CDR3 length: 19 residues. In DNA form, the CDR3 reads TGTGCCAGCAGCTTTCTTGTTGGGACAGGGTGGATGGGGGCCAACGTCCTGACTTTC. Translation gives CASSFLVGTGWMGANVLTF.

The V and J genes are TRBV4-1 and TRBJ2-1; 7 bases are a match to TRBD2. CDR3 length: 12 residues. After removal of 6 bases from V and 9 bases from J, the junction contained 5 bases not matched to a gene. The germline CDR1 and CDR2 sequences are MGHRA and YSYEKL. CDR3 region: CASRGTTGEQFF. Here the CDR3 DNA reads TGCGCCAGCAGAGGGACTACGGGTGAGCAGTTCTTC.

The CDR3 nucleotides are TGCGCCAGCAGTCAACCCCGCGAGCGCCGCTCTGGGGCCAACGTCCTGACTTTC. Amino acids: CASSQPRERRSGANVLTF. This chain joins TRBV23-1 and TRBJ2-6; D gene ambiguous. TRBV23-1 is an ORF, and what it does is uncertain. The CDR3 extends over 18 amino acids. Trimming shortened V by 2 bases and J by 0 bases, and 14 bases separated the two germline ends.

V and J are TRBV4-3 and TRBJ1-1; 7 bases line up with TRBD1. V shed 8 bases and J 8 bases; nucleotides not matched to a gene: 8. The CDR3 loop spans 12 amino acids. Germline V CDR1 and CDR2: LGHNA, YSLEER. CDR3 coding DNA: TGCGCCAGCTCCTCTCTACAGGGGGAAGCTTTCTTT. It is translated as CASSSLQGEAFF.

J is TRBJ2-7 and V is TRBV25-1; TRBD2 aligns across 11 bases. Losses at the gene ends were 2 bases for V and 6 bases for J; bases not matched to a gene: 6. The CDR3 covers 15 residues. CDR1 MGHDK and CDR2 SYGVNS come from the germline V gene. The DNA for the CDR3 is TGTGCCAGCAGTGAAATTAGCGGGAGGGTAGGCGAGCAGTACTTC. As protein: CASSEISGRVGEQYF.

This clone was observed once. This sequence joins TRBV7-2 and TRBJ2-7; 13 nucleotides agree with TRBD2. V lost 5 bases, J lost 4 bases, and 14 bases stayed unmatched. The CDR3 sequence is 18 residues long. Looked up from germline, CDR1 is SGHTA and CDR2 is FQGNSA. The DNA of the CDR3 is TGTGCCAGCAGCCCCGCCGGACTAGCGGGAGTTCAAACATACGAGCAGTACTTC. This codes for CASSPAGLAGVQTYEQYF.

This clone was seen only once. The chain carries TRBV10-3 and TRBJ2-1; the match to TRBD2 covers 8 bases. Trimming took 3 bases from V and 10 from J; bases not matched to a gene: 14. Germline V gene data show CDR1 as ENHRY and CDR2 as SYGVKD. The CDR3 extends over 16 amino acids. CDR3 nucleotide sequence: TGTGCCATCAGTGACCCTTTCAGCCTTAGCGGGGACGAGCAGTTCTTC. Amino acids: CAISDPFSLSGDEQFF.

The CDR3 DNA is TGTGCCAGCAGCCTTGGAGTGAACACCATATATTTT. It is translated as CASSLGVNTIYF. The chain employs TRBV25-1 and TRBJ1-3; the D is unclear. The CDR3 length is 12 residues. Germline V lookup: CDR1 MGHDK, CDR2 SYGVNS. Trimming cost V 6 bases and J 7 bases, with 10 bases left between them.

This chain connects TRBV5-4 to TRBJ1-1; 10 positions agree with TRBD1. V lost 4 bases and J lost 2; bases outside the gene matches: 11. The CDR3 extends over 17 amino acids. The germline V gene has CDR1 SGHNT and CDR2 YYREEE (reference sequence). The CDR3 here is CASSPFWGQGLNTEAFF. For the CDR3, the DNA is TGTGCCAGCAGCCCTTTCTGGGGACAGGGGCTAAACACTGAAGCTTTCTTT.

The chain links TRBV28 to TRBJ1-2, with D possibly being TRBD1 (5 bases). Germline V lookup: CDR1 MDHEN, CDR2 SYDVKM. The CDR3 extends over 13 amino acids. Trimming left V 5 bases short and J 5 bases short, with 12 bases between. The CDR3 DNA sequence: TGTGCCAGCAGTCCGGGACTGGGGTATGGCTACACCTTC. Amino acid sequence: CASSPGLGYGYTF.

This sequence joins TRBV28 and TRBJ2-7; no clear D. The V end was cut by 2 bases, the J end by 0 bases, with 11 bases between. The germline V gene has CDR1 MDHEN and CDR2 SYDVKM. The CDR3 spans 15 residues. In DNA form, the CDR3 reads TGTGCCAGCAGTTTAACCCCGAGGCCCTCCTACGAGCAGTACTTC. Translation gives CASSLTPRPSYEQYF.

The genes are TRBV6-1 and TRBJ1-5; 11 bases match TRBD1. With 6 bases clipped from V and 6 bases from J, the junction kept 7 bases outside the gene matches. From germline, CDR1 is MNHNS and CDR2 SASEGT. This CDR3 comprises 15 residues. The DNA for the CDR3 is TGTGCCAGCAGAGGACAGGGGGCATCTAGTCAGCCCCAGCATTTT. Translating gives CASRGQGASSQPQHF.

The chain recombines TRBV4-1 with TRBJ1-1, with unresolved D. This CDR3 is 15 amino acids long. V was shortened by 1 base and J by 1 base, with 10 bases between the two germline ends. Germline V lookup: CDR1 MGHRA, CDR2 YSYEKL. The CDR3 DNA sequence: TGCGCCAGCAGCCAAGTCCATGCAGGGAACACTGAAGCTTTCTTT. This sequence encodes CASSQVHAGNTEAFF.

Only one count was recorded for this clone. This chain uses TRBV9 with TRBJ2-7, with a possible D match to TRBD2 (5 bases). This CDR3 spans 16 amino acids. V was trimmed by 0 bases and J by 0 bases, leaving 13 bases between them. Germline assignment: CDR1 SGDLS and CDR2 YYNGEE. CDR3 amino acids: CASSVGLALSSYEQYF. The CDR3 nucleotides are TGTGCCAGCAGCGTAGGGCTAGCTCTCAGCTCCTACGAGCAGTACTTC.

This rearrangement joins TRBV29-1 to TRBJ1-1; D unclear. Germline V lookup: CDR1 SQVTM, CDR2 ANQGSEA. Trimming took 5 bases from V and 0 from J, leaving 7 bases between them. The CDR3 is 12 residues long. The CDR3 DNA is TGCAGCGTTTCTACAGTGAACACTGAAGCTTTCTTT. It codes for CSVSTVNTEAFF.

The chain combines TRBV2 with TRBJ2-3; 9 nucleotides line up with TRBD1. CDR1 and CDR2 (germline): SNHLY, FYNNEI. Trimming removed 4 bases from V and 3 bases from J; junction bases left unmatched: 5. CDR3 length equals 15 residues. The CDR3 nucleotides read TGTGCCAGCAGTGCCGGGACAGGGCTTACAGATACGCAGTATTTT. Protein: CASSAGTGLTDTQYF.

This clone appeared once. The chain carries TRBV5-6 and TRBJ2-7; tentative D call: TRBD2 (5 bases). This CDR3 contains 13 residues. Germline CDR1 reads SGHDT; CDR2 reads YYEEEE. Trimming shortened V by 0 bases and J by 5 bases, and 9 bases separated the two germline ends. This CDR3 reads CASSLGTANEQYF. The CDR3 DNA is TGTGCCAGCAGCTTGGGGACTGCCAACGAGCAGTACTTC. Full variable domain (missing parts from reference TRBV5-6 and TRBJ2-7): DAGVTQSPTHLIKTRGQQVTLRCSPKSGHDTVSWYQQALGQGPQFIFQYYEEEERQRGNFPDRFSGHQFPNYSSELNVNALLLGDSALYLCASSLGTANEQYFGPGTRLTVT.

The rearrangement joins TRBV29-1 to TRBJ2-7; tentative D call: TRBD2 (6 bases). The V gene's germline CDR1 is SQVTM and CDR2 ANQGSEA. The CDR3 is 13 amino acids. The germline V and J ends were trimmed by 6 bases and 2 bases, with 14 bases remaining between them. The CDR3 DNA reads TGCAGCGTCTCCCCGGGGGTAACCTACGAGCAGTACTTC. Translation: CSVSPGVTYEQYF.

V and J are TRBV27 and TRBJ2-1; no firm D call. V gave up 3 bases and J gave up 1 base, with 10 bases separating them. This CDR3 comprises 15 residues. Per the germline V gene, CDR1 is MNHEY and CDR2 is SMNVEV (reference sequence). CDR3 bases: TGTGCCAGCAGTTTGAACCTTCTATCCTACAATGAGCAGTTCTTC. This translates into CASSLNLLSYNEQFF.